This T cell receptor (beta chain) was captured in a study of T cells in Graves' hyperthyroidism and ophthalmopathy. There were TCR beta CDR3 regions amplified from RNA transcripts. HTBI primers were the set used in a first-round RT-PCR of the TCR CDR3. TCRdb re-derived calls from the multiplex PCR reads in MiXCR, one entry per CDR3 protein. The sample holds roughly 250,000 distinct CDR3 sequences, approximately 21% seen once. Ten or more counts support this clonotype. In germline, CDR1 is GTSNPN, CDR2 SVGIG (reference sequence). With 3 bases removed from V and 4 bases from J, the gap between germline ends came to 16 bases. This CDR3 contains 15 residues.

The sequence was collected from a man between 25 and 39 years old with Graves' ophthalmopathy. Sequenced: blood. The chain links TRBV30 to TRBJ1-5, with D perhaps matching TRBD1 (5 bases). The CDR3 DNA sequence: TGTGCCTGGAGGCTCCAGGGAAGAGAGAATCAGCCCCAGCATTTT. This sequence encodes CAWRLQGRENQPQHF.